Sequencing of this T cell receptor beta chain was carried out in a study of blood T cell repertoires in COVID-19. The wider study: The United States, Italy and Spain supplied acute and convalescent COVID-19 samples. In each case, the material was cDNA or gDNA derived from T cells, B-cell-depleted T cells, or PBMCs.

This clone was observed a single time. Residents of approximately 25 US areas, aged about 18 to 95 years, made up the participants. Authors' analysis steps: Cell counts per sample came from amplifying reference gene primers. The protocol was immunoSEQ multiplex PCR, while the TCRdb copy is restricted to in-frame clones and leaves out a portion. The DNA gave D and trimming, while V, J and clone size come from that table. The data contain about 180,000 clones, over 70% of them singletons. V was cut by 1 base and J by 4 bases, with 6 bases left in between. The CDR3 has 13 residues. Per the germline V gene, CDR1 is SGHRS and CDR2 is YFSETQ.

This clonotype originated in a man aged 55 to 70 who had been exposed to COVID-19. Sequenced material: PBMCs or T cells enriched from blood (not recorded which). The V gene is TRBV5-1, the J gene TRBJ2-1; the D gene is possibly TRBD1 (5 bases). The CDR3 coding sequence is TGCGCCAGCAGCTTGACAGGTTACAATGAGCAGTTCTTC. As protein: CASSLTGYNEQFF. Full variable domain (rest looked up from reference TRBV5-1 and TRBJ2-1): KAGVTQTPRYLIKTRGQQVTLSCSPISGHRSVSWYQQTPGQGLQFLFEYFSETQRNKGNFPGRFSGRQFSNSRSEMNVSTLELGDSALYLCASSLTGYNEQFFGPGTRLTVL.